These T cell receptor beta chains were read from a single sample in a study of T cell responses to AZD1222 COVID-19 vaccine. Clones were sequenced by immunoSEQ multiplex PCR, and TCRdb holds only the in-frame ones, with some missing. This sample carries approximately 80,000 clones, around 90% of them seen once, and the ten largest clones take about a quarter. Sequencing used peripheral blood, obtained on day 0 of AZD1222 vaccination. The receptors shown here come from an adult in good health. Each CDR3 is given with its conserved first and last residue. D genes are given only for firm matches. A row's size may be missing; if present it is once, few, many or a size class.

CASRLKPGELFF | TGTGCCAGCAGACTAAAACCCGGGGAGCTGTTTTTT | - | few | TRBJ2-2 | TRBV12-3/TRBV12-4
CASSDQRVGDTGELFF | TGTGCCAGCAGCGACCAAAGGGTGGGCGACACCGGGGAGCTGTTTTTT | - | - | TRBJ2-2 | TRBV9
CASSESSGRNLGAKNIQYF | TGTGCCAGCAGTGAAAGTAGCGGGAGAAACCTTGGGGCCAAAAACATTCAGTACTTC | TRBD2 | once | TRBJ2-4 | TRBV6-1
CASSSGSGYGYTF | TGTGCCAGCAGCTCCGGGAGCGGCTATGGCTACACCTTC | - | - | TRBJ1-2 | TRBV7-9
CASSYPDSTDTQYF | TGTGCCAGCAGTTACCCGGACAGCACAGATACGCAGTATTTT | - | - | TRBJ2-3 | TRBV6-6
CASSLVGTSGRVTDTQYF | TGTGCCAGCAGCTTAGTAGGAACTAGCGGCCGCGTCACAGATACGCAGTATTTT | TRBD2 | - | TRBJ2-3 | TRBV7-2
CASSFIQGTNEKLFF | TGCGCCAGCAGCTTTATCCAGGGAACTAATGAAAAACTGTTTTTT | - | - | TRBJ1-4 | TRBV5-1
CASSIDPGGEQYF | TGTGCCAGTAGTATAGATCCAGGGGGTGAGCAGTACTTC | TRBD1 | - | TRBJ2-7 | TRBV19
CASSPPNGLAGGDPNEQFF | TGTGCCAGCTCACCTCCTAATGGACTAGCGGGGGGGGACCCCAATGAGCAGTTCTTC | TRBD2 | - | TRBJ2-1 | TRBV18
CASSQYTEAFF | TGTGCCAGCAGCCAATACACTGAAGCTTTCTTT | - | once | TRBJ1-1 | TRBV3-1/TRBV3-2
CATSMGSGYTF | TGTGCCACCAGTATGGGGAGTGGCTACACCTTC | - | - | TRBJ1-2 | TRBV24-1
CASREGPSYGYTF | TGTGCCAGCAGGGAGGGCCCATCTTATGGCTACACCTTC | - | - | TRBJ1-2 | TRBV6-6
CASSLRTTGNTIYF | TGTGCCAGCAGCTTACGGACTACTGGAAACACCATATATTTT | - | - | TRBJ1-3 | TRBV7-9
CASSLRREGEQFF | TGTGCCAGCAGTTTGAGACGGGAAGGTGAGCAGTTCTTC | - | - | TRBJ2-1 | TRBV28
CASSPYRTGKFTGEQFF | TGTGCCAGCTCACCGTATCGGACAGGGAAGTTTACGGGTGAGCAGTTCTTC | TRBD1 | - | TRBJ2-1 | TRBV18
CASSLGRNEKLFF | TGCGCCAGCAGCTTAGGACGGAATGAAAAACTGTTTTTT | - | - | TRBJ1-4 | TRBV5-1
CASSRTGLRQETQYF | TGTGCCAGCAGCCGTACGGGACTTAGACAAGAGACCCAGTACTTC | - | - | TRBJ2-5 | TRBV6-5
CATSIGGSGGRNEQFF | TGTGCCACCAGTATTGGGGGGTCGGGAGGACGGAATGAGCAGTTCTTC | TRBD2 | - | TRBJ2-1 | TRBV24-1
CASSRGVQKAYEQYF | TGTGCCAGCTCACGGGGGGTCCAAAAGGCCTACGAGCAGTACTTC | - | - | TRBJ2-7 | TRBV18
CASSVGTSYTDTQYF | TGTGCCAGCAGCGTAGGGACTAGCTACACAGATACGCAGTATTTT | TRBD2 | - | TRBJ2-3 | TRBV9
CASSLAGTESYGYTF | TGTGCCAGCAGTTTGGCCGGAACCGAGAGCTATGGCTACACCTTC | - | - | TRBJ1-2 | TRBV28
CASSLSVLGQGSGNTIYF | TGCGCCAGCAGCTTGAGTGTATTGGGACAGGGGTCCGGAAACACCATATATTTT | TRBD1 | once | TRBJ1-3 | TRBV5-1
CASSFGRGDTEAFF | TGCGCCAGCAGCTTCGGCAGGGGGGACACTGAAGCTTTCTTT | TRBD1 | - | TRBJ1-1 | TRBV5-1
CASSRVPISGAYNEQFF | TGTGCCAGCAGCCGGGTCCCAATCTCGGGAGCCTACAATGAGCAGTTCTTC | - | - | TRBJ2-1 | TRBV27
CASSFSPGLAGAYNEQFF | TGTGCCAGCAGCTTTTCCCCGGGACTAGCGGGAGCCTACAATGAGCAGTTCTTC | TRBD2 | - | TRBJ2-1 | TRBV7-9
CASSQGVPLTNEKLFF | TGCGCCAGCAGCCAAGGGGTCCCCTTAACTAATGAAAAACTGTTTTTT | - | - | TRBJ1-4 | TRBV4-1
CASSPIGGQGMDTQYF | TGTGCCAGCAGCCCCATCGGGGGCCAGGGCATGGATACGCAGTATTTT | - | - | TRBJ2-3 | TRBV27
CASSLVNTGELFF | TGTGCCAGCAGCCTTGTGAACACCGGGGAGCTGTTTTTT | - | - | TRBJ2-2 | TRBV5-5
CASSRQSQGRGQYF | TGTGCCAGCAGTCGACAGTCCCAGGGAAGGGGGCAGTACTTC | - | - | TRBJ2-7 | TRBV6-2/TRBV6-3
CASSPQRGGIGNEQFF | TGTGCCAGCAGCCCCCAAAGAGGTGGGATCGGCAATGAGCAGTTCTTC | - | once | TRBJ2-1 | TRBV3-1/TRBV3-2
CASSQGQSGELFF | TGTGCCAGCAGCCAGGGACAAAGCGGGGAGCTGTTTTTT | - | once | TRBJ2-2 | TRBV3-1/TRBV3-2
CASSQHRVDSPLHF | TGTGCCAGCAGCCAACACAGGGTTGATTCACCCCTCCACTTT | - | - | TRBJ1-6 | TRBV3-1/TRBV3-2
CASSESGGSLSRDTQYF | TGTGCCAGCAGTGAATCGGGTGGGAGTCTCTCCAGGGATACGCAGTATTTT | - | - | TRBJ2-3 | TRBV6-1
CASSPGFGGRDTQYF | TGTGCCAGCTCACCAGGTTTCGGAGGCAGGGATACGCAGTATTTT | - | - | TRBJ2-3 | TRBV18
CASSSSGGQRSGNTIYF | TGTGCCAGCAGTTCCTCGGGGGGACAGCGCTCTGGAAACACCATATATTTT | TRBD1 | - | TRBJ1-3 | TRBV28
CASSTGAVGSPLHF | TGCGCCAGCAGCACGGGAGCGGTCGGGTCACCCCTCCACTTT | - | - | TRBJ1-6 | TRBV5-1
CASSIWPSGTNEQFF | TGTGCCAGTAGTATTTGGCCTAGCGGGACCAATGAGCAGTTCTTC | TRBD2 | - | TRBJ2-1 | TRBV19
CASSPRDRALEAFF | TGTGCCAGCAGCCCGAGAGACAGAGCCCTTGAAGCTTTCTTT | - | - | TRBJ1-1 | TRBV7-2
CASTSNRGADTQYF | TGTGCCAGCACCTCAAACAGGGGCGCAGATACGCAGTATTTT | TRBD1 | few | TRBJ2-3 | TRBV7-2
CASSFQGGNEKLFF | TGTGCCAGCAGCTTCCAGGGTGGGAATGAAAAACTGTTTTTT | - | - | TRBJ1-4 | TRBV7-2
CASSRPDSTDTQYF | TGTGCCAGCAGCCGACCGGATAGCACAGATACGCAGTATTTT | - | - | TRBJ2-3 | TRBV5-4
CASSEGQFLYF | TGTGCCAGCAGTGAGGGACAGTTTCTGTATTTT | TRBD1 | - | TRBJ1-3 | TRBV6-1